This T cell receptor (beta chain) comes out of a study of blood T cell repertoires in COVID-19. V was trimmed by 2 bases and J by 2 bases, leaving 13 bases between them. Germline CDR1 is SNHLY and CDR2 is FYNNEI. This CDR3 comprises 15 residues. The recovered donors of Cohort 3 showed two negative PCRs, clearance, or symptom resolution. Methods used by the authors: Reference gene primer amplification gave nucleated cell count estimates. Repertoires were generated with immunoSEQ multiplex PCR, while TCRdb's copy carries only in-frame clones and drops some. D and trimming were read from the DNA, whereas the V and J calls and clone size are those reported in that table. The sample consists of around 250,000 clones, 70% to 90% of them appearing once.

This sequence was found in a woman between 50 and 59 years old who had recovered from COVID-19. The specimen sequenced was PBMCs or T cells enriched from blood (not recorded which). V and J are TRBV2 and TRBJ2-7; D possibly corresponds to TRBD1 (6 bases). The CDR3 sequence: CASSEWSGDTYEQYF. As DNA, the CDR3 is TGTGCCAGCAGTGAATGGTCAGGGGACACCTACGAGCAGTACTTC.